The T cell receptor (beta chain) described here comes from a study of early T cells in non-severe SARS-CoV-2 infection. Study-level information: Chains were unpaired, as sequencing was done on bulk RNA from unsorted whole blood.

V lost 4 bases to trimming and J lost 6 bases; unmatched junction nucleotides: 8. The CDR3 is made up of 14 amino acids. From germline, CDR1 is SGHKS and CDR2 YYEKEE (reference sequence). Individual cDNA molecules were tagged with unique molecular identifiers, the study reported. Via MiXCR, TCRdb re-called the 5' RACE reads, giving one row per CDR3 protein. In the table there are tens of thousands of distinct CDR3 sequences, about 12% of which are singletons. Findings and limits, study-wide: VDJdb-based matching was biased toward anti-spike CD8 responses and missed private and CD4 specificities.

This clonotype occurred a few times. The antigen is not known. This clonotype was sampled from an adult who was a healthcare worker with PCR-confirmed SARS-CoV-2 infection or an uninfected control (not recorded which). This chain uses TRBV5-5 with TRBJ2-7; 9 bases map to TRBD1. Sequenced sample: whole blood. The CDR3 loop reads CASSTPGQGTEQYF. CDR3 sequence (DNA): TGTGCCAGCAGCACGCCGGGACAGGGAACCGAGCAGTACTTC.